The 8 T cell receptor beta chains given below trace back to one sample, sequenced in a study of identical twins. TCRdb re-analysed the 5' RACE reads in MiXCR, keeping a single row per CDR3 protein. This table has roughly 770,000 distinct CDR3 sequences, 15% to 20% appearing once. These data also featured in a second study, about T cells expressing NK-cell markers.

Sequencing was done on a sample of PBMCs. These receptors all come from a woman under 30 in good health.

This clonotype was counted a few times. The chain joins TRBV7-9 to TRBJ1-1; D gene uncertain. Per germline, CDR1 SEHNR and CDR2 FQNEAQ (reference sequence). The CDR3 sequence is 13 residues long. V was cut by 0 bases and J by 11 bases, with 13 bases left in between. In nucleotides, the CDR3 is TGTGCCAGCAGCTTAGCGGAAACTCCTGTCGCTTTCTTT. Amino acid sequence: CASSLAETPVAFF.

This clonotype was observed a handful of times. The chain employs TRBV29-1 and TRBJ2-7; D remains unclear. The germline V gene has CDR1 SQVTM and CDR2 ANQGSEA. This CDR3 spans 13 amino acids. V gave up 2 bases and J gave up 0 bases, with 8 bases separating them. The CDR3 nucleotides read TGCAGCGTTGAAAGGGTTAACTCCTACGAGCAGTACTTC. As protein: CSVERVNSYEQYF.

The chain couples TRBV20-1 to TRBJ2-1; D is uncertain. Germline loops: CDR1 DFQATT, CDR2 SNEGSKA (reference sequence). Trimming took off 2 bases at V and 2 bases at J, with 4 bases between the two ends. The CDR3 covers 12 residues. CDR3 amino acids: CSARQAYNEQFF. DNA for the CDR3: TGCAGTGCTAGACAGGCCTACAATGAGCAGTTCTTC.

The chain combines TRBV12-3 or TRBV12-4 with TRBJ1-3; D gene ambiguous. This CDR3 contains 15 residues. Between the trimmed V and J ends, which lost 2 bases and 3 bases, there was a span of 11 bases. This CDR3 is CASSLPRRNGNTIYF. The CDR3 DNA reads TGTGCCAGCAGTTTACCCAGGAGAAATGGAAACACCATATATTTT.

In this sample, this clonotype turned up a few times. This chain connects TRBV2 to TRBJ2-7; the match to TRBD2 covers 9 bases. V shed 6 bases, J shed 2 bases, and the junction held 11 bases outside the gene matches. From germline, CDR1 is SNHLY and CDR2 FYNNEI. The CDR3 loop spans 16 amino acids. CDR3 loop: CASRGPTSGQPYEQYF. CDR3 sequence (DNA): TGTGCCAGCAGGGGACCAACTAGCGGGCAACCCTACGAGCAGTACTTC.

V is TRBV10-2 and J is TRBJ2-5; 8 bases align to TRBD2. The CDR3 covers 13 residues. V dropped 8 bases and J dropped 7; count of bases not matched to a gene: 9. Germline V CDR1 and CDR2: WSHSY, SAAADI. In nucleotides, the CDR3 is TGCGCCAGCGCTGCGGGCGGGGGGTCGACCCAGTACTTC. Its translation is CASAAGGGSTQYF.

This clonotype appeared a few times. The chain employs TRBV6-4 and TRBJ1-1, with D possibly matching TRBD1 (5 bases). The V end lost 7 bases, the J end lost 1 base, and 16 bases lay between the germline ends. There are 15 residues in the CDR3. CDR1 is MRHNA, CDR2 SNTAGT, per germline. The CDR3 protein is CASTPEWGRNTEAFF. The CDR3 DNA is TGTGCCAGCACCCCCGAATGGGGGAGGAACACTGAAGCTTTCTTT.

The J gene is TRBJ2-7, the V gene TRBV6-1, with 8 bases lining up with TRBD2. The CDR3 loop spans 15 amino acids. Germline V lookup: CDR1 MNHNS, CDR2 SASEGT. Trimming removed 5 bases from V and 5 bases from J; junction bases left unmatched: 11. CDR3: CASSLRGGRAHEQYF. The DNA for the CDR3 is TGTGCCAGCAGTCTCCGGGGGGGGCGGGCCCACGAGCAGTACTTC.